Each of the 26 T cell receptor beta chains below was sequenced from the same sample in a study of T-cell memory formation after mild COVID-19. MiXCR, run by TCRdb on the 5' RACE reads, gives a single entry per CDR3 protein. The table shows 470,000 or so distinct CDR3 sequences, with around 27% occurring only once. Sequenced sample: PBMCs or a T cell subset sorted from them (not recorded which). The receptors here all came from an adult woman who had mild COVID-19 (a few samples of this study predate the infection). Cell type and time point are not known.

CDR3 bases: TGTGCCTGGACTGTCAGGGGTGCAGATACGCAGTATTTT. Translation: CAWTVRGADTQYF. The chain links TRBV30 to TRBJ2-3, with D perhaps matching TRBD1 (6 bases). The CDR3 is made up of 13 amino acids. V was pared by 4 bases and J by 4 bases, with 12 bases between. CDR1 and CDR2 (germline): GTSNPN, SVGIG (reference sequence).

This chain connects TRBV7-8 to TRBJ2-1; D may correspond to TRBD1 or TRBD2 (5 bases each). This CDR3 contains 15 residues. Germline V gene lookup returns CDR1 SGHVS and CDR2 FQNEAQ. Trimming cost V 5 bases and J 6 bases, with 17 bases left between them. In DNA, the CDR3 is TGTGCCAGCAGCGTTTCCGGGACGCTCCGCAATGAGCAGTTCTTC. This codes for CASSVSGTLRNEQFF.

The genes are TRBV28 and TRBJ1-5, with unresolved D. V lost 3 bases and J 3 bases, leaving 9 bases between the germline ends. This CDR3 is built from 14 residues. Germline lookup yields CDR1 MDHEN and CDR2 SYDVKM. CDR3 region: CASSFPLPNQPQHF. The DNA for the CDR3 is TGTGCCAGCAGTTTCCCGCTACCCAATCAGCCCCAGCATTTT. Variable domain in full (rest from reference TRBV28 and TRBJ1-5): DVKVTQSSRYLVKRTGEKVFLECVQDMDHENMFWYRQDPGLGLRLIYFSYDVKMKEKGDIPEGYSVSREKKERFSLILESASTNQTSMYLCASSFPLPNQPQHFGDGTRLSIL.

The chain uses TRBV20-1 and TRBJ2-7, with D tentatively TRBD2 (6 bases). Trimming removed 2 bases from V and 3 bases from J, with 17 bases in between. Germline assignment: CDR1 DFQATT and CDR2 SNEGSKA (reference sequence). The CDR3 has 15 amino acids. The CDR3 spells CSARIFRGTSYEQYF. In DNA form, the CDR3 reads TGCAGTGCTAGAATTTTTCGGGGGACCAGCTACGAGCAGTACTTC.

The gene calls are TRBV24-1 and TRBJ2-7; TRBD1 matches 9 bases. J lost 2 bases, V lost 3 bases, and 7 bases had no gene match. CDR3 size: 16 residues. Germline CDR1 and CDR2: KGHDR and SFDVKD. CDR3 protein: CATSDNSGTGPYEQYF. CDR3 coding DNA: TGTGCCACCAGTGATAACTCCGGGACAGGGCCCTACGAGCAGTACTTC.

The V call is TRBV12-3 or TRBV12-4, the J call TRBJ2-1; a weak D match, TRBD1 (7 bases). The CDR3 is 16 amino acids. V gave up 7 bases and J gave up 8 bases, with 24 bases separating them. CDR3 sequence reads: CASTLGAGTVGHEQFF. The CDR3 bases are TGTGCCAGCACCTTGGGGGCGGGGACAGTAGGGCATGAGCAGTTCTTC.

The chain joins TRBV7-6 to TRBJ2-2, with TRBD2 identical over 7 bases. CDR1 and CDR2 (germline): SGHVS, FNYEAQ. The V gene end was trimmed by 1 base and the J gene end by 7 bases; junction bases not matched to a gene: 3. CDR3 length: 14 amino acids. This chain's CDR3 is CASSLDGGGGELFF. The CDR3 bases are TGTGCCAGCAGCTTAGATGGCGGGGGCGGGGAGCTGTTTTTT.

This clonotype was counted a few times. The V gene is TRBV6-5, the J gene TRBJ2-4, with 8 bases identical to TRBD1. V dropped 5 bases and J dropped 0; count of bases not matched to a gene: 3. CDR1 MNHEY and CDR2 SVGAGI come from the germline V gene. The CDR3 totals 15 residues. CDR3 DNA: TGTGCCAGCAGTCGGACAGGGCTAGCCAAAAACATTCAGTACTTC. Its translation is CASSRTGLAKNIQYF.

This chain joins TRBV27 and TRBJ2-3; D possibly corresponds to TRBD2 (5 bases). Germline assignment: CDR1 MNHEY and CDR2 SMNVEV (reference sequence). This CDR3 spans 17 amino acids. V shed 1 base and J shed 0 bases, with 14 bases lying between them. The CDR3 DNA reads TGTGCCAGCAGTTTATTTCCTAGCAAAACTAGCACAGATACGCAGTATTTT. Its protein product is CASSLFPSKTSTDTQYF.

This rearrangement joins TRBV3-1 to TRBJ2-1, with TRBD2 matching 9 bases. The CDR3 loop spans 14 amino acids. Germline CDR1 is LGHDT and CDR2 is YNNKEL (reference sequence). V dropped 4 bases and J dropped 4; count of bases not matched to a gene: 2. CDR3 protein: CASSRGLAYNEQFF. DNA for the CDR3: TGTGCCAGCAGCCGGGGACTAGCTTACAATGAGCAGTTCTTC.

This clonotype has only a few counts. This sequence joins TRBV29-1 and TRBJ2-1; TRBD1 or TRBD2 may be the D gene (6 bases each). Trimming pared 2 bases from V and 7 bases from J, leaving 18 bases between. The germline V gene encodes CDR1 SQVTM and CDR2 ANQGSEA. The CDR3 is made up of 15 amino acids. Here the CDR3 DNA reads TGCAGCGTTGAACATCTTTGGGGGGCGCAGAATGAGCAGTTCTTC. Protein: CSVEHLWGAQNEQFF.

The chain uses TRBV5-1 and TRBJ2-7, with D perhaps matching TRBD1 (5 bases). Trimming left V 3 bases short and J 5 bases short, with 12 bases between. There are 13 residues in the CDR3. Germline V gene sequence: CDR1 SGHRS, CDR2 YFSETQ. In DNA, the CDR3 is TGCGCCAGCAGCTACGACAGCTTCGACGAGCAGTACTTC. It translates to CASSYDSFDEQYF.

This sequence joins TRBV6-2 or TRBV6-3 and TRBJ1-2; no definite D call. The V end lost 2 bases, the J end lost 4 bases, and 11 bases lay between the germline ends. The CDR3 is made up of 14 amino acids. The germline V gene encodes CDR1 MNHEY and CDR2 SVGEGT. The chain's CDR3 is CASSYGPGGYGYTF. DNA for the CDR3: TGTGCCAGCAGTTACGGCCCGGGAGGCTATGGCTACACCTTC.

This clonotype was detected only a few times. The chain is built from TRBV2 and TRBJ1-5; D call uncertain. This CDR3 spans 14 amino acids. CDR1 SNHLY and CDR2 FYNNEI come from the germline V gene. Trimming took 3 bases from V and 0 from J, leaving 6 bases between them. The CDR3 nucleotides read TGTGCCAGCAGTGACATGAATAGCAATCAGCCCCAGCATTTT. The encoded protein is CASSDMNSNQPQHF.

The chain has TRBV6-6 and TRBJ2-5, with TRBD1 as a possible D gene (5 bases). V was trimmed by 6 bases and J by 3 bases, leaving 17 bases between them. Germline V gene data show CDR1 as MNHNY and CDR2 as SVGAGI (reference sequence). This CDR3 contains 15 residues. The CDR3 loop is CASRNSDSPEETQYF. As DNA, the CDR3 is TGTGCCAGCAGAAACAGTGACAGTCCTGAAGAGACCCAGTACTTC.

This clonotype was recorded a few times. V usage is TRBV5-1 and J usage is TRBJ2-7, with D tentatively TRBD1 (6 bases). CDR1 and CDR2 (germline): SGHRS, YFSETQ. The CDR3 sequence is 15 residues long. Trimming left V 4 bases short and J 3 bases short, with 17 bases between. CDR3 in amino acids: CASSLSTGWDYEQYF. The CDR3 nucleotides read TGCGCCAGCAGCCTCTCGACAGGTTGGGACTACGAGCAGTACTTC.

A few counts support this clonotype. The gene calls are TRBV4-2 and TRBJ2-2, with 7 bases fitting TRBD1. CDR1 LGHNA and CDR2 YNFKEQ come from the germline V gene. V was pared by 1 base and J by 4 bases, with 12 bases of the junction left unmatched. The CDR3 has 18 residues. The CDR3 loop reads CASSQVQQGPPITGELFF. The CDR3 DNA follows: TGTGCCAGCAGCCAAGTTCAACAGGGGCCACCAATCACCGGGGAGCTGTTTTTT.

The CDR3 sequence is CASSPLGYTDTQYF. The CDR3 nucleotides read TGTGCCAGCTCACCACTCGGGTACACAGATACGCAGTATTTT. V usage is TRBV18 and J usage is TRBJ2-3, with D unclear. The CDR3 sequence is 14 residues long. Looked up from germline, CDR1 is KGHSH and CDR2 is LQKENI. V lost 1 base and J 2 bases, leaving 7 bases between the germline ends.

This chain's CDR3 is CASSGSGGQVFSNEKLFF. The CDR3 region has the DNA TGTGCCAGCAGTGGGTCGGGGGGACAGGTGTTCTCGAATGAAAAACTGTTTTTT. The chain carries TRBV25-1 and TRBJ1-4, with 8 bases fitting TRBD1. V gave up 4 bases and J gave up 5 bases; unmatched junction bases: 15. CDR1 is MGHDK, CDR2 SYGVNS, per germline. The CDR3 has 18 residues.

The CDR3 loop reads CASSPSGWGDEQYF. The CDR3 DNA reads TGTGCCAGCAGCCCAAGCGGGTGGGGGGACGAGCAGTACTTC. This rearrangement joins TRBV7-9 to TRBJ2-7; possible D gene TRBD2, 6 bases. This CDR3 is built from 14 residues. Germline CDR1 is SEHNR and CDR2 is FQNEAQ (reference sequence). Trimming took off 5 bases at V and 5 bases at J, with 16 bases between the two ends.

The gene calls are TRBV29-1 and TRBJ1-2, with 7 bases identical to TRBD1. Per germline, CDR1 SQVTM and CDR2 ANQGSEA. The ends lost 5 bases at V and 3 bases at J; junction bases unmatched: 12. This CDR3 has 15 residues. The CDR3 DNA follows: TGCAGCGTTCACCGACGGGGAGGGGGCGACTATGGCTACACCTTC. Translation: CSVHRRGGGDYGYTF.

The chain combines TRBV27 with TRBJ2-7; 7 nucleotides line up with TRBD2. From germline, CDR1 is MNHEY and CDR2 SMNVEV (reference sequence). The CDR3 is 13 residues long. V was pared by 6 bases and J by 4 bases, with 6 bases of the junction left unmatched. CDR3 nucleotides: TGTGCCAGCAGCCGGGGGGTGGGGTACGAGCAGTACTTC. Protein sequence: CASSRGVGYEQYF.

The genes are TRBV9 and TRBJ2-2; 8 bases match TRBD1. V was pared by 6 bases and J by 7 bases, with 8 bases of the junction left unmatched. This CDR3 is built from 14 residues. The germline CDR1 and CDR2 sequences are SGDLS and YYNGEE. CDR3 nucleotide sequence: TGTGCCAGCACCGACGACAGGGGTAACGGGGAGCTGTTTTTT. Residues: CASTDDRGNGELFF.

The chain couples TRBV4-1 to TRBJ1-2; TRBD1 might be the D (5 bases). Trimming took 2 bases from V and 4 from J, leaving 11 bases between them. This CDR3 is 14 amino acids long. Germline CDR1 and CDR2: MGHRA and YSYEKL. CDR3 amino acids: CASSQPGTVYGYTF. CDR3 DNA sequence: TGCGCCAGCAGCCAACCCGGGACTGTCTATGGCTACACCTTC.

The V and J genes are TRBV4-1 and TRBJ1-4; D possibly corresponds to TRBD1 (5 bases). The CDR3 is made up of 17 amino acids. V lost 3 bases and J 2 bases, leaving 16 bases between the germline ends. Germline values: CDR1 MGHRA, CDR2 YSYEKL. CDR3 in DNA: TGCGCCAGCAGCCATCTCTATAGGCGGGACACTAATGAAAAACTGTTTTTT. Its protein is CASSHLYRRDTNEKLFF.

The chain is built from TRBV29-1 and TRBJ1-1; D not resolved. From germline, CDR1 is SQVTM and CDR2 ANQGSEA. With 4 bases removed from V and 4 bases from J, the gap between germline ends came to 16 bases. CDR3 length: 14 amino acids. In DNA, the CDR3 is TGCAGCGTTGCACAGTTGGTTGAGGGCACTGAAGCTTTCTTT. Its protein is CSVAQLVEGTEAFF.